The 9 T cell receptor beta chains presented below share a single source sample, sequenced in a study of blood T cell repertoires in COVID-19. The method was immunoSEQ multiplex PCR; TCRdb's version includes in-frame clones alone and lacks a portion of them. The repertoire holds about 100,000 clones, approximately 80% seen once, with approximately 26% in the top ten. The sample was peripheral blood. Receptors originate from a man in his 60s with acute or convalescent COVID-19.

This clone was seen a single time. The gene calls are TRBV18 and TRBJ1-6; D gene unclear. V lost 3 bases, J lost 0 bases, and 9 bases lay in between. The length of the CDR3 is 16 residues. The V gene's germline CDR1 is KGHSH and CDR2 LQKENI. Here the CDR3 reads CASSPTPSSYNSPLHF. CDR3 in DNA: TGTGCCAGCTCACCGACACCGAGCTCCTATAATTCACCCCTCCACTTT. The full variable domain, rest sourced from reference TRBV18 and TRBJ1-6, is NAGVMQNPRHLVRRRGQEARLRCSPMKGHSHVYWYRQLPEEGLKFMVYLQKENIIDESGMPKERFSAEFPKEGPSILRIQQVVRGDSAAYFCASSPTPSSYNSPLHFGNGTRLTVT.

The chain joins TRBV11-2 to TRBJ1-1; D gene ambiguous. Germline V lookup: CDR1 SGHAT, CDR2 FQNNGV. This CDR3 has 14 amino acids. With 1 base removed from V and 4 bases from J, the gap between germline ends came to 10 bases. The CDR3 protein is CASSLVSEGTEAFF. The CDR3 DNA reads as TGTGCCAGCAGCTTAGTAAGTGAGGGCACTGAAGCTTTCTTT. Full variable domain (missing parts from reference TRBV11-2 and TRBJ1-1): EAGVAQSPRYKIIEKRQSVAFWCNPISGHATLYWYQQILGQGPKLLIQFQNNGVVDDSQLPKDRFSAERLKGVDSTLKIQPAKLEDSAVYLCASSLVSEGTEAFFGQGTRLTVV.

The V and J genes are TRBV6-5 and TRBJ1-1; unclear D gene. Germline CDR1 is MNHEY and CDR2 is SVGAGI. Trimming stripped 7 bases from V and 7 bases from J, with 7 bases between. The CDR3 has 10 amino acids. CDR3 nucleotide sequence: TGTGCCAGCACGTCGGGTGAAGCTTTCTTT. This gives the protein CASTSGEAFF.

The CDR3 spells CAIRDRDITEAFF. DNA for the CDR3: TGTGCCATCAGGGACAGGGACATCACTGAAGCTTTCTTT. This chain links TRBV10-3 with TRBJ1-1; TRBD1 matches at 8 bases. Germline V gene lookup returns CDR1 ENHRY and CDR2 SYGVKD. V shed 6 bases and J 4 bases; nucleotides not matched to a gene: 4. This CDR3 has 13 amino acids.

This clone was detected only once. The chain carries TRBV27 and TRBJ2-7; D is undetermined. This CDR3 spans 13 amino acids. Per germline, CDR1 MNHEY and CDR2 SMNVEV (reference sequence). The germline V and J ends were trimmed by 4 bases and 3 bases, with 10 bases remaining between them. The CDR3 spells CASSSSTLYEQYF. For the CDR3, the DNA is TGTGCCAGCAGTTCATCGACACTCTACGAGCAGTACTTC.

The CDR3, as DNA: TGTGCCAGCAGCTTAGCGGGGTGGGGGCAGGGGAGCACAGATACGCAGTATTTT. Protein: CASSLAGWGQGSTDTQYF. The V gene is TRBV7-8, the J gene TRBJ2-3, with D possibly being TRBD1 (6 bases). Germline V gives CDR1 SGHVS, CDR2 FQNEAQ. This CDR3 has 18 residues. The V and J ends lost 0 bases and 0 bases respectively, with 16 bases between them. The entire variable domain, with the rest obtained from reference TRBV7-8 and TRBJ2-3, is as follows: GAGVSQSPRYKVAKRGQDVALRCDPISGHVSLFWYQQALGQGPEFLTYFQNEAQLDKSGLPSDRFFAERPEGSVSTLKIQRTQQEDSAVYLCASSLAGWGQGSTDTQYFGPGTRLTVL.

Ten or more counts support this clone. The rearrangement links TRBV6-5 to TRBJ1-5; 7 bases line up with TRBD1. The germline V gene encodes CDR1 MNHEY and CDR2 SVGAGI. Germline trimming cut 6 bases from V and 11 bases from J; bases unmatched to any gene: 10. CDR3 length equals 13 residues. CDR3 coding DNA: TGTGCCAGCAGGCCCGGACAGGACGAAGCCCAGCATTTT. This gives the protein CASRPGQDEAQHF.

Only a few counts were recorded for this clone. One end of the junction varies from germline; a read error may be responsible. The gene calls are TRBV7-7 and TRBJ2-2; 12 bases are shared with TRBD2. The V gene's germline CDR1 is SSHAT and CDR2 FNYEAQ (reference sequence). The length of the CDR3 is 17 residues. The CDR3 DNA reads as TGTGCTAGCAGCGCTACGACTAGCGGGGGTGGACCGGGGGAGCTGTTTTTT. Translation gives CASSATTSGGGPGELFF.

CDR3 loop: CASSPTTQPQHF. For the CDR3, the DNA is TGTGCCAGCAGCCCCACAACTCAGCCCCAGCATTTT. V and J are TRBV7-8 and TRBJ1-5; D unresolved. This CDR3 comprises 12 residues. Trimming stripped 5 bases from V and 6 bases from J, with 8 bases between. Germline V gene data show CDR1 as SGHVS and CDR2 as FQNEAQ. The complete variable domain, with remaining parts taken from reference TRBV7-8 and TRBJ1-5, reads GAGVSQSPRYKVAKRGQDVALRCDPISGHVSLFWYQQALGQGPEFLTYFQNEAQLDKSGLPSDRFFAERPEGSVSTLKIQRTQQEDSAVYLCASSPTTQPQHFGDGTRLSIL.